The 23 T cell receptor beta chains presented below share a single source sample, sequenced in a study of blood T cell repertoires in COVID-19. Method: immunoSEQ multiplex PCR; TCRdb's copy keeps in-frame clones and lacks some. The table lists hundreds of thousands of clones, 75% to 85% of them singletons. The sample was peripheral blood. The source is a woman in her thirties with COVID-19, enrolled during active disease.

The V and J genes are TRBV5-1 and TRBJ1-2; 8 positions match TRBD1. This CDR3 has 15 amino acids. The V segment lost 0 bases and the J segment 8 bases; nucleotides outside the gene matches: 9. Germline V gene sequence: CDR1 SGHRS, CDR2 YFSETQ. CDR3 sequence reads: CASSLVAGGEGGYTF. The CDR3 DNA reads TGCGCCAGCAGCTTGGTGGCAGGGGGCGAAGGCGGCTACACCTTC. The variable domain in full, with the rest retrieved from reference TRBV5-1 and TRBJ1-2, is KAGVTQTPRYLIKTRGQQVTLSCSPISGHRSVSWYQQTPGQGLQFLFEYFSETQRNKGNFPGRFSGRQFSNSRSEMNVSTLELGDSALYLCASSLVAGGEGGYTFGSGTRLTVV.

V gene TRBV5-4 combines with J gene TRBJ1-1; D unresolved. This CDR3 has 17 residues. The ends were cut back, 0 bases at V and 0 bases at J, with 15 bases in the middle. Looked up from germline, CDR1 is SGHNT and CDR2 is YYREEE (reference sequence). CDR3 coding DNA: TGTGCCAGCAGCTTGGACGGCGGCTCCGTCATGAACACTGAAGCTTTCTTT. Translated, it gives CASSLDGGSVMNTEAFF. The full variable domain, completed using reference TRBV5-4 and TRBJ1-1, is ETGVTQSPTHLIKTRGQQVTLRCSSQSGHNTVSWYQQALGQGPQFIFQYYREEENGRGNFPPRFSGLQFPNYSSELNVNALELDDSALYLCASSLDGGSVMNTEAFFGQGTRLTVV.

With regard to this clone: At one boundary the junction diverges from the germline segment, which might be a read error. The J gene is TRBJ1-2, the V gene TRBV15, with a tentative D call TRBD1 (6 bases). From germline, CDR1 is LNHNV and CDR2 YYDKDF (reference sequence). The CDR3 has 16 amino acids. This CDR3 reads CATSRGGRGSNDGYTF. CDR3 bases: TGTGCCACCAGCAGAGGGGGGAGGGGGAGTAACGATGGCTACACCTTC. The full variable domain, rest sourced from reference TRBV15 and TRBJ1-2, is DAMVIQNPRYQVTQFGKPVTLSCSQTLNHNVMYWYQQKSSQAPKLLFHYYDKDFNNEADTPDNFQSRRPNTSFCFLDIRSPGLGDTAMYLCATSRGGRGSNDGYTFGSGTRLTVV.

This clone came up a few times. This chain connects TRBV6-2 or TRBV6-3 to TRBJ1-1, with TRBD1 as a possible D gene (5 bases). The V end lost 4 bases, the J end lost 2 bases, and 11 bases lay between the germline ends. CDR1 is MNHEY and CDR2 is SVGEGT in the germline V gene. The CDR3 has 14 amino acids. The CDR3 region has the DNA TGTGCCAGCAGTTCGACAGCGCTTAACACTGAAGCTTTCTTT. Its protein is CASSSTALNTEAFF.

The CDR3 nucleotides read TGTGCCAGCAGCGAACAGGGTAATCAGCCCCAGCATTTT. It encodes CASSEQGNQPQHF. The rearrangement joins TRBV7-9 to TRBJ1-5, with D possibly being TRBD1 (6 bases). Germline V lookup: CDR1 SEHNR, CDR2 FQNEAQ (reference sequence). V gave up 5 bases and J gave up 4 bases, with 9 bases separating them. The CDR3 has 13 amino acids.

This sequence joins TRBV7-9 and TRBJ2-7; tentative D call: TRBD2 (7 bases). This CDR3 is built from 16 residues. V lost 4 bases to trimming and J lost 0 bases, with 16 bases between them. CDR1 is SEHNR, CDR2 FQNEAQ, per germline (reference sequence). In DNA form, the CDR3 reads TGTGCCAGCAGCTCCCCGGGGGGCTTCAGCTCCTACGAGCAGTACTTC. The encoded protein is CASSSPGGFSSYEQYF.

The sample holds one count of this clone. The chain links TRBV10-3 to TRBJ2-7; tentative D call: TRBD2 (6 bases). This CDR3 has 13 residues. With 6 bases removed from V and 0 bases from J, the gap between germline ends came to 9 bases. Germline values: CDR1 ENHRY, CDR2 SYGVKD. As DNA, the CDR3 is TGTGCCATCAGAGGGGAGGTCTCCTACGAGCAGTACTTC. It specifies CAIRGEVSYEQYF.

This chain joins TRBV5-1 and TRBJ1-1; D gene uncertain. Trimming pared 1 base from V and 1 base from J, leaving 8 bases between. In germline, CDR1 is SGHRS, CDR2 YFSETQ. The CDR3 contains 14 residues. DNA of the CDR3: TGCGCCAGCAGCTTGACACAGACGAACACTGAAGCTTTCTTT. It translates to CASSLTQTNTEAFF.

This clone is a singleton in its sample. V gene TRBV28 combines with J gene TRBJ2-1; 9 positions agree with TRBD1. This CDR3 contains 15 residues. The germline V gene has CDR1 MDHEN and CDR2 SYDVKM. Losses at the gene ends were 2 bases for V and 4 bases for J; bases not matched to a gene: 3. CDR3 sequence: CASSLTGGFYNEQFF. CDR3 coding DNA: TGTGCCAGCAGTTTAACAGGGGGCTTTTACAATGAGCAGTTCTTC.

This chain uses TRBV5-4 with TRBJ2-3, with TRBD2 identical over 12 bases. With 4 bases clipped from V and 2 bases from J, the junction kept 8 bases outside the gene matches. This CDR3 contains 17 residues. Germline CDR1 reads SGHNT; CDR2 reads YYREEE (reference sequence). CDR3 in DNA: TGTGCCAGCAGCCCCGGGACTAGCGGGCGTAACACAGATACGCAGTATTTT. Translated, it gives CASSPGTSGRNTDTQYF.

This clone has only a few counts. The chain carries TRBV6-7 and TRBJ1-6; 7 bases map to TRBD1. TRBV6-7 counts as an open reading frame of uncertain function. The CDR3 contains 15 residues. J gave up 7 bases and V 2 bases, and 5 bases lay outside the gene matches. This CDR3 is CASSYRDSPNSPLHF. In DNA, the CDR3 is TGTGCCAGCAGTTACCGGGACAGCCCAAATTCACCCCTCCACTTT.

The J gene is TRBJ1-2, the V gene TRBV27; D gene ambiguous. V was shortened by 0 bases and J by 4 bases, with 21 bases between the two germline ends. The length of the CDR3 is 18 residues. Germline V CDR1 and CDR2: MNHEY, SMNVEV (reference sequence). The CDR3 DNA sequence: TGTGCCAGCAGTTTATCGGCAGGTGTCTCCCCCTTTTTCTATGGCTACACCTTC. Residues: CASSLSAGVSPFFYGYTF.

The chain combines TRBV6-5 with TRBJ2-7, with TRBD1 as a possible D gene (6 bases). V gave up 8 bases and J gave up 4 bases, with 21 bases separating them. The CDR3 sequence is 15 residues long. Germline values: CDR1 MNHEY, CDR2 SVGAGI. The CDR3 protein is CASQTQGQPQYEQYF. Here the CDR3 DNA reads TGTGCCAGCCAGACCCAAGGACAGCCTCAGTACGAGCAGTACTTC.

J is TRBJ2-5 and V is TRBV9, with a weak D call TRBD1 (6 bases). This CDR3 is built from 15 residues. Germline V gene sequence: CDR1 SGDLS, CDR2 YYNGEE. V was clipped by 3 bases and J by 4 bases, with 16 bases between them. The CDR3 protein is CASSGPRAGAETQYF. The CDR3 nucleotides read TGTGCCAGCAGCGGACCCCGAGCAGGGGCAGAGACCCAGTACTTC.

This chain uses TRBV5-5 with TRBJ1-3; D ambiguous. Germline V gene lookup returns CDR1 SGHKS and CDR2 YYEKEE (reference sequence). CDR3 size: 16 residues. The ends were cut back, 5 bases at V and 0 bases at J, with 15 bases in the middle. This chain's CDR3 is CASSGGRALSGNTIYF. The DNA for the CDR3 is TGTGCCAGCAGTGGTGGGCGCGCTCTCTCTGGAAACACCATATATTTT.

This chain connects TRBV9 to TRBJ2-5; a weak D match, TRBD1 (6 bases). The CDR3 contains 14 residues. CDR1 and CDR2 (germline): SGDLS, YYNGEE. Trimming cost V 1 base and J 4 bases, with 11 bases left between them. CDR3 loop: CASSVPDRAETQYF. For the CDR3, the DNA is TGTGCCAGCAGCGTACCGGACAGAGCAGAGACCCAGTACTTC.

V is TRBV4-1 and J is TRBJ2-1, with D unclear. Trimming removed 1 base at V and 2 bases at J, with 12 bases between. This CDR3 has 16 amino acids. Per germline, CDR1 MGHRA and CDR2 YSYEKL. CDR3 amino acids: CASSQVNLVTYNEQFF. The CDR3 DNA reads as TGCGCCAGCAGCCAAGTAAATCTAGTCACCTACAATGAGCAGTTCTTC.

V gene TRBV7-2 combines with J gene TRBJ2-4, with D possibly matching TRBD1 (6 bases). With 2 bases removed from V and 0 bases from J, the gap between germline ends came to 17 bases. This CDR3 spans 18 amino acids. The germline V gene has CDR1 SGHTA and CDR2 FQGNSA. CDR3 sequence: CASSLNPGQGIAKNIQYF. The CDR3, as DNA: TGTGCCAGCAGCTTAAACCCAGGGCAGGGGATAGCCAAAAACATTCAGTACTTC.

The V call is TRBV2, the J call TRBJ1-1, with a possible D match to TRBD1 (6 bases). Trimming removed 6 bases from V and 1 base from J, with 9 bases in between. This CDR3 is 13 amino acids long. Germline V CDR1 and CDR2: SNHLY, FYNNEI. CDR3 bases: TGTGCCAGCAGCGCACAGGGGAACACTGAAGCTTTCTTT. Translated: CASSAQGNTEAFF.

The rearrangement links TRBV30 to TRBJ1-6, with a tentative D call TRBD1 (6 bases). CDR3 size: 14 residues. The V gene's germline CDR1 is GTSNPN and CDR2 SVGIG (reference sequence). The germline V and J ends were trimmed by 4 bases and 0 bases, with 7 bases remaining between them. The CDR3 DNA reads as TGTGCCTGGAACAGGGACTCCTATAATTCACCCCTCCACTTT. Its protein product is CAWNRDSYNSPLHF.

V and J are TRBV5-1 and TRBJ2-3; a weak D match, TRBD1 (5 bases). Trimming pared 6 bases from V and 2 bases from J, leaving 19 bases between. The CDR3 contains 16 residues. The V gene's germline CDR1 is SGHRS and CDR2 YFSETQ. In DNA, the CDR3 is TGCGCCAGCACCCCCCAGGGTCAGATGACCACAGATACGCAGTATTTT. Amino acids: CASTPQGQMTTDTQYF.

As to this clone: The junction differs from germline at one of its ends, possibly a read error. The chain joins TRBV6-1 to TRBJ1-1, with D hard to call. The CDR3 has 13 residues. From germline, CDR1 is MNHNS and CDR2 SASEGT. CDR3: CASTERRDTEAFF. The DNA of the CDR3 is TGTGCCAGCACTGAACGGAGGGACACTGAAGCTTTCTTT.

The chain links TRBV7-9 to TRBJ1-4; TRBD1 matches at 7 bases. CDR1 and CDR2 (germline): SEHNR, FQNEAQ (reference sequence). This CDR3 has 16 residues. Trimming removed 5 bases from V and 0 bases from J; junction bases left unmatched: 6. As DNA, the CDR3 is TGTGCCAGCAGCGATCGACAGGGTCCAACTAATGAAAAACTGTTTTTT. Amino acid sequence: CASSDRQGPTNEKLFF. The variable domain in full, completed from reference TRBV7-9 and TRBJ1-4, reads DTGVSQNPRHKITKRGQNVTFRCDPISEHNRLYWYRQTLGQGPEFLTYFQNEAQLEKSRLLSDRFSAERPKGSFSTLEIQRTEQGDSAMYLCASSDRQGPTNEKLFFGSGTQLSVL.